The 4 T cell receptor beta chains in this list originate from one sample, sequenced in a study of CD8 T cells in ankylosing spondylitis. TCRdb reanalysed the 5' RACE reads using MiXCR and keeps one entry per CDR3 protein. The data contain tens of thousands of distinct CDR3 sequences, under 5.5% of them singletons. Sequenced input: blood, either unsorted or a sorted T cell fraction (not recorded which). The origin of the receptors is a male donor with ankylosing spondylitis or in good health (not recorded which).

In this sample, this clonotype turned up many times. The rearrangement joins TRBV12-3 or TRBV12-4 to TRBJ2-5; 7 bases align to TRBD1. Trimming removed 5 bases from V and 6 bases from J; junction bases left unmatched: 12. This CDR3 region has 15 residues. DNA for the CDR3: TGTGCCAGCAGTCCAGGGGATGGGGACAGAAAGACCCAGTACTTC. Translating it yields CASSPGDGDRKTQYF.

Turning to this clonotype: A single base separates this from a much larger clone, so it may be a read error. The chain employs TRBV7-8 and TRBJ2-7; D is possibly TRBD1 (6 bases). Per germline, CDR1 SGHVS and CDR2 FQNEAQ. The CDR3 is made up of 13 amino acids. The DNA for the CDR3 is TGTGCCAACAGCTTAGGACAGCCCTACGAGCAGTACTTC. Protein: CANSLGQPYEQYF. Variable domain in full (rest from reference TRBV7-8 and TRBJ2-7): GAGVSQSPRYKVAKRGQDVALRCDPISGHVSLFWYQQALGQGPEFLTYFQNEAQLDKSGLPSDRFFAERPEGSVSTLKIQRTQQEDSAVYLCANSLGQPYEQYFGPGTRLTVT.

Many counts were recorded for this clonotype. The chain carries TRBV20-1 and TRBJ2-3; 13 positions match TRBD2. This CDR3 contains 16 residues. V lost 5 bases to trimming and J lost 3 bases; unmatched junction nucleotides: 8. CDR1 is DFQATT, CDR2 SNEGSKA, per germline (reference sequence). The CDR3 reads CSALTSGGTITDTQYF. As DNA, the CDR3 is TGCAGTGCTTTGACTAGCGGGGGGACAATTACAGATACGCAGTATTTT.

This chain joins TRBV6-5 and TRBJ2-7; the D gene is possibly TRBD2 (5 bases). This CDR3 has 11 residues. Germline CDR1 MNHEY, CDR2 SVGAGI. Trimming stripped 7 bases from V and 10 bases from J, with 14 bases between. CDR3 protein: CASKRVSGQYF. CDR3 sequence (DNA): TGTGCCAGCAAGAGGGTCAGCGGACAGTACTTC.